A single sample is the source of the 8 T cell receptor beta chains below, sequenced in a study of cytomegalovirus exposure and HLA in healthy donors. With 60 Vbeta and 13 Jbeta primers, the PCR was carried out. Clones were read by immunoSEQ multiplex PCR, and TCRdb kept only the in-frame ones, dropping some. The sample table includes approximately 110,000 clones. Sequencing was carried out using PBMCs. All receptors derive from a man aged 18 to 29 in good health and CMV-seronegative.

The V call is TRBV5-6, the J call TRBJ1-2; 7 bases align to TRBD1. The germline V gene encodes CDR1 SGHDT and CDR2 YYEEEE. Germline trimming cut 4 bases from V and 4 bases from J; bases unmatched to any gene: 7. This CDR3 region has 14 residues. CDR3 sequence (DNA): TGTGCCAGCAGCCGGGCGGGACAGATCTATGGCTACACCTTC. Translation: CASSRAGQIYGYTF.

V usage is TRBV5-1 and J usage is TRBJ2-1, with TRBD2 identical over 13 bases. Trimming cost V 2 bases and J 0 bases; bases outside gene matches: 8. The CDR3 spans 19 residues. CDR1 and CDR2 (germline): SGHRS, YFSETQ. CDR3 sequence reads: CASSFLLAGGPNSYNEQFF. In nucleotides, the CDR3 is TGCGCCAGCAGCTTCCTACTAGCGGGAGGGCCTAACTCCTACAATGAGCAGTTCTTC.

The genes are TRBV7-9 and TRBJ2-5; 11 nucleotides match TRBD1. This CDR3 spans 14 amino acids. With V trimmed by 3 bases and J by 4 bases, 1 base remained unmatched. Germline V gene data show CDR1 as SEHNR and CDR2 as FQNEAQ (reference sequence). The CDR3: CASSLDRGLETQYF. The CDR3 nucleotides are TGTGCCAGCAGCTTGGACAGGGGGCTAGAGACCCAGTACTTC.

J is TRBJ2-1 and V is TRBV7-6; the match to TRBD2 covers 12 bases. The CDR3 runs to 19 residues. Germline V CDR1 and CDR2: SGHVS, FNYEAQ. V shed 5 bases and J 7 bases; nucleotides not matched to a gene: 18. The CDR3 DNA reads TGTGCCAGCAGCGCCAAACTAGCGGGAGGCAGGGTTCATGGGAATGAGCAGTTCTTC. This gives the protein CASSAKLAGGRVHGNEQFF.

Regarding this clone: Other nucleotide sequences in the sample specify the same CDR3. V and J are TRBV19 and TRBJ1-2; 8 positions match TRBD1. V lost 6 bases, J lost 2 bases, and 5 bases stayed unmatched. This CDR3 has 14 residues. CDR1 is LNHDA, CDR2 SQIVND, per germline (reference sequence). CDR3 nucleotides: TGTGCCAGTAGACGGACAGGGTCCAACTATGGCTACACCTTC. Amino acid sequence: CASRRTGSNYGYTF.

The chain joins TRBV6-1 to TRBJ1-2; 7 bases are shared with TRBD1. This CDR3 has 16 amino acids. Per the germline V gene, CDR1 is MNHNS and CDR2 is SASEGT. V trimming: 1 base; J trimming: 4 bases; junction bases outside the gene matches: 9. CDR3 protein: CASSEGSQGVIYGYTF. The CDR3 bases are TGTGCCAGCAGTGAAGGGAGCCAGGGGGTTATCTATGGCTACACCTTC.

The V and J genes are TRBV19 and TRBJ2-2; D is perhaps TRBD1 (6 bases). Looked up from germline, CDR1 is LNHDA and CDR2 is SQIVND (reference sequence). V was trimmed by 7 bases and J by 2 bases, leaving 17 bases between them. The length of the CDR3 is 16 residues. The CDR3 bases are TGTGCCAGTATCCGCTCAGGGGTCCTTAACACCGGGGAGCTGTTTTTT. Translation gives CASIRSGVLNTGELFF.

The CDR3 nucleotides read TGTGCCAGTAGTATAGGAGGGGGGGAACGAGAGACCCAGTACTTC. It codes for CASSIGGGERETQYF. The rearrangement links TRBV19 to TRBJ2-5; possibly TRBD2 for D (7 bases). Germline loops: CDR1 LNHDA, CDR2 SQIVND (reference sequence). Trimming cost V 1 base and J 4 bases, with 13 bases left between them. This CDR3 is built from 15 residues. Full variable domain (rest looked up from reference TRBV19 and TRBJ2-5): DGGITQSPKYLFRKEGQNVTLSCEQNLNHDAMYWYRQDPGQGLRLIYYSQIVNDFQKGDIAEGYSVSREKKESFPLTVTSAQKNPTAFYLCASSIGGGERETQYFGPGTRLLVL.